The 27 T cell receptor beta chains in this list originate from one sample, sequenced in a study of regulatory T cells in long-lasting Graves disease. CDR3-region Arm-PCR and iRepertoire HTBI primers produced the TCR beta libraries. TCRdb recomputed calls from the multiplex PCR reads with MiXCR, one row per CDR3 protein. The sample has a few hundred thousand distinct CDR3 sequences, about 20% seen once. The time point here: newly diagnosed GD, antithyroid drugs for less than 3 months. After RNA was extracted from PBMCs, the TCR library was made from it. The same sample was also studied in work on T cells in Graves' hyperthyroidism and ophthalmopathy.

The specimen was peripheral blood mononuclear cells (PBMCs), collected at new diagnosis, from a patient treated with antithyroid drugs. These receptors all stem from a woman younger than 45 with Graves disease.

This clonotype was recorded a few times. This chain links TRBV19 with TRBJ2-2; D is ambiguous. Germline lookup yields CDR1 LNHDA and CDR2 SQIVND (reference sequence). This CDR3 is 11 amino acids long. Trimming shortened V by 10 bases and J by 7 bases, and 10 bases separated the two germline ends. The CDR3 DNA reads as TGTGCCACCGAGAAGGTCGGGGAGCTGTTTTTT. This encodes CATEKVGELFF.

This clonotype was observed a few times. A read error may explain this, as a much larger clone is one base away. V usage is TRBV28 and J usage is TRBJ1-6; 7 bases match TRBD1. This CDR3 comprises 13 residues. The germline V gene has CDR1 MDHEN and CDR2 SYDVKM. Trimming removed 6 bases from V and 9 bases from J; junction bases left unmatched: 5. The CDR3, as DNA: TGTGCCAGCAGGTGGACAGGAGGTTCACCCCTCCACTTT. As protein: CASRWTGGSPLHF.

This clonotype was picked up many times. The chain links TRBV24-1 to TRBJ2-7, with 7 bases aligning to TRBD1. Germline CDR1 KGHDR, CDR2 SFDVKD. The CDR3 has 12 amino acids. V lost 12 bases to trimming and J lost 6 bases; unmatched junction nucleotides: 10. CDR3 sequence: CAPGGTRCEQYF. The CDR3 DNA follows: TGTGCCCCAGGGGGTACCCGTTGCGAGCAGTACTTC.

This chain connects TRBV19 to TRBJ1-6, with 10 bases aligning to TRBD1. The CDR3 loop spans 16 amino acids. J lost 6 bases, V lost 5 bases, and 7 bases had no gene match. Germline V CDR1 and CDR2: LNHDA, SQIVND (reference sequence). CDR3 in amino acids: CASSGRDRGFNSPLHF. The CDR3, as DNA: TGTGCCAGTAGTGGCCGGGACAGGGGCTTTAATTCACCCCTCCACTTT.

About this clonotype: This may stem from a read error, because a much larger clone lies one nucleotide away. This CDR3 is CASRLGQHYEQYF. The DNA of the CDR3 is TGTGCCAGCAGGCTCGGACAGCACTACGAGCAGTACTTC. V is TRBV2 and J is TRBJ2-7; D is possibly TRBD1 (6 bases). The CDR3 is 13 residues long. Germline CDR1 reads SNHLY; CDR2 reads FYNNEI. Trimming took off 6 bases at V and 3 bases at J, with 12 bases between the two ends.

The V call is TRBV7-8, the J call TRBJ2-4, with 10 bases matching TRBD2. This CDR3 has 20 residues. Looked up from germline, CDR1 is SGHVS and CDR2 is FQNEAQ. J gave up 0 bases and V 2 bases, and 13 bases lay outside the gene matches. DNA of the CDR3: TGTGCCAGCAGCTTAATTGGCGCAGCTAGCGGGGGAGAAGCCAAAAACATTCAGTACTTC. This translates into CASSLIGAASGGEAKNIQYF.

CDR3: CSASDRVDNMNTEAFF. The CDR3 DNA sequence: TGCAGTGCTAGCGACAGGGTTGACAACATGAACACTGAAGCTTTCTTT. The chain is built from TRBV20-1 and TRBJ1-1, with 7 bases aligning to TRBD1. Trimming at V came to 3 bases and at J to 0 bases, leaving 10 bases not matched to a gene. This CDR3 region has 16 residues. Germline V gene data show CDR1 as DFQATT and CDR2 as SNEGSKA (reference sequence).

This clonotype was counted many times. The genes are TRBV2 and TRBJ1-1, with D hard to call. The CDR3 totals 12 residues. CDR1 is SNHLY and CDR2 is FYNNEI in the germline V gene. V gave up 8 bases and J gave up 6 bases, with 13 bases separating them. CDR3 sequence: CASGPDAPEAFF. For the CDR3, the DNA is TGTGCCAGCGGGCCTGACGCCCCTGAAGCTTTCTTT.

This clonotype was picked up many times. CDR3 loop: CSARDPDWGVAFF. In nucleotides, the CDR3 is TGCAGTGCTAGAGATCCGGACTGGGGCGTAGCTTTCTTT. V and J are TRBV20-1 and TRBJ1-1, with D perhaps TRBD1 (5 bases). Germline V gene sequence: CDR1 DFQATT, CDR2 SNEGSKA (reference sequence). Trimming shortened V by 0 bases and J by 10 bases, and 15 bases separated the two germline ends. The CDR3 length is 13 residues.

This clonotype showed up many times. The rearrangement uses TRBV20-1 and TRBJ1-1; D ambiguous. Trimming took 6 bases from V and 1 from J, leaving 15 bases between them. CDR3 length: 14 amino acids. Germline CDR1 is DFQATT and CDR2 is SNEGSKA (reference sequence). This CDR3 reads CSASGFGRNTEAFF. DNA for the CDR3: TGCAGTGCCTCCGGCTTCGGGCGGAACACTGAAGCTTTCTTT.

This clonotype showed up many times. This chain uses TRBV12-3 or TRBV12-4 with TRBJ1-4; D possibly corresponds to TRBD1 (6 bases). The CDR3 loop spans 15 amino acids. Trimming stripped 6 bases from V and 7 bases from J, with 18 bases between. DNA of the CDR3: TGTGCCAGCAGGAACAACCTACAGGGTTCTGAAAAACTGTTTTTT. Translation: CASRNNLQGSEKLFF.

CDR3 sequence: CASSLTGGWDGELFF. The CDR3 DNA reads as TGCGCCAGCAGCTTGACAGGGGGCTGGGACGGGGAGCTGTTTTTT. V and J are TRBV5-1 and TRBJ2-2; TRBD1 matches at 9 bases. Germline V gives CDR1 SGHRS, CDR2 YFSETQ. V dropped 1 base and J dropped 7; count of bases not matched to a gene: 5. CDR3 length: 15 residues.

This clonotype was detected ten times or more. The chain links TRBV7-3 to TRBJ1-2, with 7 bases fitting TRBD1. Trimming removed 5 bases from V and 2 bases from J; junction bases left unmatched: 5. CDR1 and CDR2 from the germline V gene are SGHTA and FQGTGA. The CDR3 is 14 amino acids. CDR3 sequence reads: CASSDPGQNYGYTF. The DNA for the CDR3 is TGTGCCAGCAGCGACCCGGGACAGAACTATGGCTACACCTTC.

This clonotype was seen more than once but under ten times. This chain's CDR3 is CASSAPGGIYNEQFF. The DNA of the CDR3 is TGTGCCAGCAGTGCCCCGGGAGGGATTTACAATGAGCAGTTCTTC. The chain employs TRBV25-1 and TRBJ2-1, with TRBD2 matching 8 bases. CDR1 MGHDK and CDR2 SYGVNS come from the germline V gene. This CDR3 comprises 15 residues. With V trimmed by 4 bases and J by 4 bases, 6 bases remained unmatched.

This clonotype was counted ten times or more. V usage is TRBV5-4 and J usage is TRBJ1-5; a weak D match, TRBD1 (5 bases). The V gene lost 7 bases and the J gene lost 3 bases, with 17 bases spanning the gap. Germline CDR1 reads SGHNT; CDR2 reads YYREEE (reference sequence). The CDR3 sequence is 15 residues long. CDR3 in amino acids: CASAGRRGINQPQHF. The CDR3 coding sequence is TGTGCCAGCGCGGGAAGGAGGGGAATCAATCAGCCCCAGCATTTT.

The J gene is TRBJ2-1, the V gene TRBV19; unclear D gene. Germline CDR1 LNHDA, CDR2 SQIVND (reference sequence). V was pared by 3 bases and J by 0 bases, with 12 bases between. The CDR3 length is 16 residues. The CDR3, as DNA: TGTGCCAGTAGTATGAGGCACAGAAGCTCCTACAATGAGCAGTTCTTC. It is translated as CASSMRHRSSYNEQFF.

This clonotype came up many times. The rearrangement joins TRBV29-1 to TRBJ2-3; D is ambiguous. This CDR3 has 11 residues. Germline lookup yields CDR1 SQVTM and CDR2 ANQGSEA. Trimming took 4 bases from V and 4 from J, leaving 6 bases between them. The CDR3 spells CSVAGADTQYF. CDR3 nucleotides: TGCAGCGTTGCCGGAGCAGATACGCAGTATTTT.

The chain combines TRBV7-2 with TRBJ2-1; 13 nucleotides align to TRBD2. This CDR3 comprises 16 residues. V shed 4 bases and J 7 bases; nucleotides not matched to a gene: 7. The germline gives CDR1 SGHTA, CDR2 FQGNSA. CDR3 sequence: CASSSLLAGGWNEQFF. Written as DNA, the CDR3 is TGTGCCAGCAGCTCCTTACTAGCGGGGGGGTGGAATGAGCAGTTCTTC.

The sample holds many counts of this clonotype. The chain links TRBV9 to TRBJ2-3, with 8 bases fitting TRBD1. With 4 bases clipped from V and 4 bases from J, the junction kept 14 bases outside the gene matches. Germline loops: CDR1 SGDLS, CDR2 YYNGEE. The CDR3 length is 17 residues. CDR3 in DNA: TGTGCCAGCAGCCCAACTAGGACAGGGAGTGGAGCAGATACGCAGTATTTT. Amino acid sequence: CASSPTRTGSGADTQYF.

At least ten counts were recorded for this clonotype. This chain connects TRBV20-1 to TRBJ2-5; TRBD2 aligns across 9 bases. This CDR3 contains 15 residues. Looked up from germline, CDR1 is DFQATT and CDR2 is SNEGSKA (reference sequence). V trimming: 5 bases; J trimming: 5 bases; junction bases outside the gene matches: 12. The CDR3 protein is CSAEGLAWPGETQYF. The CDR3 DNA reads TGCAGTGCTGAAGGACTAGCGTGGCCCGGGGAGACCCAGTACTTC.

Ten or more counts support this clonotype. The chain is built from TRBV5-1 and TRBJ1-2; no firm D call. Germline V gene data show CDR1 as SGHRS and CDR2 as YFSETQ. CDR3 length: 15 residues. The V gene lost 2 bases and the J gene lost 0 bases, with 11 bases spanning the gap. The CDR3 region has the DNA TGCGCCAGCAGCTTCTCAGAAATAGCTAACTATGGCTACACCTTC. This codes for CASSFSEIANYGYTF. Based on the CDR3 plus reference TRBV5-1 and TRBJ1-2, the full variable domain is KAGVTQTPRYLIKTRGQQVTLSCSPISGHRSVSWYQQTPGQGLQFLFEYFSETQRNKGNFPGRFSGRQFSNSRSEMNVSTLELGDSALYLCASSFSEIANYGYTFGSGTRLTVV.

This clonotype was seen repeatedly, ten times or more. The chain is built from TRBV12-3 or TRBV12-4 and TRBJ2-1; 9 bases are shared with TRBD2. There are 14 residues in the CDR3. V shed 5 bases and J 4 bases; nucleotides not matched to a gene: 3. The CDR3 DNA is TGTGCCAGCAGTCTTAGCGGGGGTTACAATGAGCAGTTCTTC. Encoded protein: CASSLSGGYNEQFF.

This clonotype was recorded a few times. This sequence is one base from a far larger clone and is likely a read error. The chain has TRBV6-4 and TRBJ2-5, with no clear D. The CDR3 length is 16 residues. From germline, CDR1 is MRHNA and CDR2 SNTAGT. CDR3 amino acids: CACSGPLLVIQETQYF. For the CDR3, the DNA is TGTGCCTGCAGTGGCCCCCTACTCGTCATCCAAGAGACCCAGTACTTC.

This clonotype occurred many times. CDR3 sequence: CASGFDYEQYF. The CDR3 DNA reads as TGTGCCAGCGGATTCGACTACGAGCAGTACTTC. V usage is TRBV28 and J usage is TRBJ2-7; D remains ambiguous. CDR1 is MDHEN, CDR2 SYDVKM, per germline. Trimming removed 8 bases from V and 3 bases from J, with 8 bases in between. The CDR3 sequence is 11 residues long.

In this sample, this clonotype turned up many times. J is TRBJ2-5 and V is TRBV12-3 or TRBV12-4, with D hard to call. Trimming pared 5 bases from V and 5 bases from J, leaving 12 bases between. The CDR3 is 13 amino acids. The CDR3 here is CASSPKVLETQYF. The CDR3, as DNA: TGTGCCAGCAGTCCGAAGGTGTTGGAGACCCAGTACTTC.

This clonotype was seen ten or more times. The chain has TRBV13 and TRBJ2-5, with a possible D match to TRBD2 (6 bases). Germline CDR1 reads PRHDT; CDR2 reads FYEKMQ (reference sequence). Trimming shortened V by 1 base and J by 1 base, and 10 bases separated the two germline ends. The CDR3 sequence is 15 residues long. The CDR3 spells CASSLAGERQETQYF. The CDR3 DNA follows: TGTGCCAGCAGCTTAGCGGGGGAGCGCCAAGAGACCCAGTACTTC. The entire variable domain, with the rest obtained from reference TRBV13 and TRBJ2-5, is as follows: AAGVIQSPRHLIKEKRETATLKCYPIPRHDTVYWYQQGPGQDPQFLISFYEKMQSDKGSIPDRFSAQQFSDYHSELNMSSLELGDSALYFCASSLAGERQETQYFGPGTRLLVL.

The table lists this clonotype with many counts. CDR3 nucleotides: TGTGCCAGCAGTTTTAGGGCCACTCCCTCGGGCACTGAAGCTTTCTTT. This encodes CASSFRATPSGTEAFF. The rearrangement uses TRBV12-3 or TRBV12-4 and TRBJ1-1; D uncertain. V lost 3 bases and J lost 4, with 18 bases in between. This CDR3 region has 16 residues.